What follows is one T cell receptor beta chain and its context. The entry originates in a study of response to subunit inactivated influenza vaccine. CDR1 and CDR2 (germline): LNHNV, YYDKDF (reference sequence). The CDR3 spans 12 residues. J gave up 6 bases and V 8 bases, and 2 bases lay outside the gene matches. TCRdb reprocessed the RT-PCR reads via MiXCR and lists one record per CDR3 protein. Found here are more than 450,000 distinct CDR3 sequences, roughly 10% of them singletons; the top ten hold roughly a tenth. The source was PBMCs from blood, collected on the day of vaccination. The J gene is TRBJ2-1, the V gene TRBV15; TRBD1 matches at 9 bases. The source is a middle-aged man who received an inactivated influenza vaccine. The CDR3: CATLGQGNEQFF. The DNA of the CDR3 is TGTGCCACCTTGGGACAGGGCAATGAGCAGTTCTTC.